Below, 13 T cell receptor delta chains from the same sample are listed, as sequenced in a study of γδ T cells in repeated Plasmodium falciparum infection. TCRdb re-called the multiplex PCR reads using CATT. The sample has over 90,000 delta-chain clones, approximately 0.96% seen once; the top ten hold 9.6%. Flow sorting of PBMC yielded separate Vgamma9/Vdelta2+ and Vdelta2-negative gammadelta T cell populations for bulk repertoire analysis. Material for sequencing was gamma-delta T cells from blood. The receptor source for this set is a pool of human donors (malaria-infected and uninfected, not separated).

On this clone itself: For this DNA, TCRdb reports the protein of a much larger clone, which diverges at residue 10, most likely from a read error; the protein presented here is translated directly from the DNA. The chain joins TRDV2 to TRDJ1; D gene unclear. Because TCRdb records no J gene, it was assigned here through a match of the DNA to germline. This CDR3 has 18 residues. Germline CDR1 GEAIGNYY, CDR2 EKD. Trimming shortened V by 1 base and J by 2 bases, and 22 bases separated the two germline ends. The CDR3 loop is CACDTLVPSIALTDKLIF. As DNA, the CDR3 is TGTGCCTGTGACACTCTCGTTCCCTCGATTGCACTGACCGATAAACTCATCTTT.

This clone was recorded at least ten times. The J gene is TRDJ1, the V gene TRDV1; 13 nucleotides align to TRDD3. The J gene was missing in TCRdb and was found by matching the end of the DNA to germline. Per germline, CDR1 TSWWSYY and CDR2 QGS. V lost 0 bases and J lost 0; bases outside the gene matches: 16. The CDR3 runs 22 residues. DNA for the CDR3: TGTGCTCTTGGGGAACTCCCCCTACTTGGTTACTGGGGGATACGTTACACCGATAAACTCATCTTT. Its translation: CALGELPLLGYWGIRYTDKLIF.

Only a few counts were recorded for this clone. TCRdb records a much larger clone's protein for this DNA, with a difference at residue 20 that likely arises from a read error; the protein given is the translation of the DNA. No J gene was assigned, while the V gene was called as TRDV1; the table's D call, TRDD3, has no DNA check behind it. Germline V CDR1 and CDR2: TSWWSYY, QGS. This CDR3 has 22 residues. The CDR3 sequence: CALGEMKARMRRFTGYTDKPIF. In DNA form, the CDR3 reads TGTGCTCTTGGGGAAATGAAGGCTCGAATGAGGAGATTTACCGGGTACACCGATAAACCCATCTTT.

This clone was counted only a few times. This likely reflects a read error, since a far larger clone is one base away. Within the sample, other DNA sequences also encode this same CDR3. The V gene is TRDV1; the J gene was not called; the table's D gene call, TRDD3, was not cross checked with the DNA. CDR1 and CDR2 (germline): TSWWSYY, QGS. CDR3 size: 19 residues. The CDR3 sequence is CALGESPIGGDTSTDKLIF. CDR3 DNA: TGTGCTCTTGGGGAATCGCCAATCGGGGGGGATACATCCACCGATAAACTTATCTTT.

Concerning this clone: This DNA's translation differs at residue 16 from TCRdb's protein, which comes from a much larger clone; a read error is likely, and the protein shown is translated from the DNA. The chain is built from TRDV1 and TRDJ2; TRDD3 agrees at 9 bases. The CDR3 runs 19 residues. The V gene's germline CDR1 is TSWWSYY and CDR2 QGS. The CDR3 DNA reads TGTGCTCTTGGGCCCCAGTTTCCTACTTACTGGGGGACCCGAGCACGACTCTTCTTT. Its protein is CALGPQFPTYWGTRARLFF.

To note about this clone: The TCRdb record carries a much larger clone's protein, which differs from this DNA's translation at residue 14; a read error is the likely cause, and the protein listed here is the DNA translation. The CDR3 bases are TGTGCTCTTGGGGCCGGCGGCCTTCCTAATAACTGGGGGGCAAACACCGATAAACTCATCTTT. It is translated as CALGAGGLPNNWGANTDKLIF. The V and J genes are TRDV1 and TRDJ1; D is possibly TRDD2 or TRDD3 (8 bases each). Between the trimmed V and J ends, which lost 4 bases and 0 bases, there was a span of 30 bases. Germline assignment: CDR1 TSWWSYY and CDR2 QGS. The CDR3 sequence is 21 residues long.

Points on this clone: The TCRdb protein comes from a much larger clone and disagrees with this DNA's translation at residue 4, likely due to a read error; the protein given here is derived from the DNA. The CDR3 DNA reads as TGTGCCTGTAACACCGTGTCTGGGGGGTTGTACACCGATAAACTCATCTTT. Protein product: CACNTVSGGLYTDKLIF. The chain links TRDV2 to TRDJ1; 7 bases agree with TRDD3. TCRdb gives no J gene; it was assigned here by matching the DNA to germline. Germline V gene data show CDR1 as GEAIGNYY and CDR2 as EKD. The CDR3 length is 17 residues.

This clone was counted a few times. With a far larger clone one base away, a read error is the likely cause. Other DNA sequences from this sample encode an identical CDR3 as well. J is TRDJ1 and V is TRDV2; 9 bases map to TRDD3. Here the J gene came from matching the DNA to germline, since TCRdb omits it. The CDR3 sequence is 18 residues long. V trimming: 1 base; J trimming: 0 bases; junction bases outside the gene matches: 11. Germline CDR1 and CDR2: GEAIGNYY and EKD. This chain's CDR3 is CACDTAVTGGPYTDKLIF. In nucleotides, the CDR3 is TGTGCCTGTGACACTGCCGTTACTGGGGGACCATACACCGATAAACTCATCTTT.

This clone was recorded at least ten times. This DNA's translation differs at residue 9 from TCRdb's protein, which comes from a much larger clone; a read error is likely, and the protein shown is translated from the DNA. The rearrangement links TRDV1 to TRDJ1; maybe TRDD3 (5 bases). This CDR3 is 15 amino acids long. V lost 2 bases and J 2 bases, leaving 12 bases between the germline ends. Germline V gene lookup returns CDR1 TSWWSYY and CDR2 QGS. The CDR3 DNA follows: TGTGCTCTTGGGGAAGTAGAGGATATAACCGATAAACTCATCTTT. It yields the protein CALGEVEDITDKLIF.

Comments on this clone: This probably arose from a read error, given a far larger clone one base away. In the same sample, other DNA sequences code for this CDR3. The chain employs TRDV1 and TRDJ1, with 9 bases identical to TRDD3. Assignment of the J gene here rests on matching the DNA to germline, because TCRdb gives none. The germline V gene has CDR1 TSWWSYY and CDR2 QGS. J lost 1 base, V lost 0 bases, and 21 bases had no gene match. The CDR3 length is 22 residues. CDR3 bases: TGTGCTCTTGGGGAACTAAAGGCCTCCTTGGCTGGGGGATTTACCTGCACCGATAAACTCATCTTT. It translates to CALGELKASLAGGFTCTDKLIF.

Concerning this clone itself: TCRdb's listed protein matches a much larger clone and diverges from this DNA's translation at residue 16, likely through a read error; the protein shown comes from the DNA. The V and J genes are TRDV1 and TRDJ2, with a possible D match to TRDD3 (7 bases). Germline V gene sequence: CDR1 TSWWSYY, CDR2 QGS. The CDR3 runs to 27 residues. V lost 2 bases and J 8 bases, leaving 51 bases between the germline ends. The CDR3 nucleotides are TGTGCTCTTGGGGAAAGCGGATCATTCCTAAGGAGGGGGATGGGGAGATCGAGGCCCGATGAAGCGGCACAACTCTTCTTT. Its translation: CALGESGSFLRRGMGRSRPDEAAQLFF.

Points on this clone: This likely stems from a read error, as it lies one base from a far larger clone. This sample also contains other DNA sequences that code for the same CDR3. CDR3 coding DNA: TGCGCCTGTGACACACTCTGGGGGCCACACACCGATAAACTCATCTTT. This codes for CACDTLWGPHTDKLIF. The chain carries TRDV2 and TRDJ1; 7 positions match TRDD3. The J gene was not available in TCRdb and was assigned here by matching the DNA to germline segments. From germline, CDR1 is GEAIGNYY and CDR2 EKD. The CDR3 is 16 residues long.

This clone was counted between two and nine times. A much larger clone differs by one base, so this may be a read error. Other nucleotide sequences from this sample produce the same CDR3. The rearrangement links TRDV1 to TRDJ1, with D perhaps matching TRDD2 (6 bases). CDR1 and CDR2 from the germline V gene are TSWWSYY and QGS. V lost 2 bases, J lost 0 bases, and 31 bases lay in between. The CDR3 loop spans 22 amino acids. The chain's CDR3 is CALGESKNEGAPLLPYTDKLIF. The CDR3 region has the DNA TGTGCTCTTGGGGAATCTAAAAACGAGGGGGCGCCACTCCTACCTTACACCGATAAACTCATCTTT.